This record concerns one TCR beta chain sequence. Trimming left V 4 bases short and J 4 bases short, with 20 bases between. The CDR3 has 16 amino acids. Germline CDR1 reads MGHRA; CDR2 reads YSYEKL. cDNA came from about 0.5 to 1 ug RNA primed by random hexamers. A multiplex approach, immunoSEQ multiplex PCR, amplified TCR beta CDR3 across 54 Vbeta and 13 Jbeta. TCRdb reprocessed the immunoSEQ multiplex PCR reads with MiXCR, giving one entry per CDR3 protein. The sample records about 200,000 distinct CDR3 sequences, around nine tenths being singletons. This specimen comes from a study of CD8 T cells in Susac syndrome.

Input material: CD8+ T cells from PBMCs. This chain uses TRBV4-1 with TRBJ2-7; D perhaps matches TRBD1 (6 bases). The receptor was isolated from a human donor with multiple sclerosis. CDR3 amino acids: CASSPDGTNWGYEQYF. CDR3 DNA: TGCGCCAGCAGCCCAGACGGGACAAATTGGGGTTACGAGCAGTACTTC.